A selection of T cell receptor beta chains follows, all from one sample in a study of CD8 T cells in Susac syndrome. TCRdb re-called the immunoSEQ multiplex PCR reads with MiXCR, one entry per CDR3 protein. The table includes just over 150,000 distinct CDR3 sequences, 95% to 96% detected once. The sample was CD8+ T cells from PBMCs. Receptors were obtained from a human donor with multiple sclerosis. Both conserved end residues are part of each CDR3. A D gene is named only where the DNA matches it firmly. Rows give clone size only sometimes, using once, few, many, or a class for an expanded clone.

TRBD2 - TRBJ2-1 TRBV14 TGTGCCAGCAGCCAGAATCCCGGACTAGCGGACAATGAGCAGTTCTTC CASSQNPGLADNEQFF
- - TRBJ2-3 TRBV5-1 TGCGCCAGCAGCTTGTCAGGGGTTCCTGATACGCAGTATTTT CASSLSGVPDTQYF
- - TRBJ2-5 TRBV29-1 TGCAGCGTTGCCAAATCAGGGAATTCGGAGACCCAGTACTTC CSVAKSGNSETQYF
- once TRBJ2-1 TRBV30 TGTGCCTGGAGTGGCTCGACGGGGTACAATGAGCAGTTCTTC CAWSGSTGYNEQFF
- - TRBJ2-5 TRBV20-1 TGCAGTGCTAGAGACCACGCGACGACGGAGACCCAGTACTTC CSARDHATTETQYF
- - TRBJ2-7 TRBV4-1 TGCGCCAGCAGCCAAGGCCAGGGGGGTCCCTACGAGCAGTACTTC CASSQGQGGPYEQYF
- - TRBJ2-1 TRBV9 TGTGCCAGCAGCACTACTAATGAGCAGTTCTTC CASSTTNEQFF
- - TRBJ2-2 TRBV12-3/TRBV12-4 TGTGCCAGCAGCCCCGGACAGACGGGCGGGGAGCTGTTTTTT CASSPGQTGGELFF
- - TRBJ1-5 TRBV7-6 TGTGCCAGCAGCGGGGACGGTCCGAATCAGCCCCAGCATTTT CASSGDGPNQPQHF
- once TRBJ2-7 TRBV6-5 TGTGCCAGCAGAAATGGCTACGAGCAGTACTTC CASRNGYEQYF
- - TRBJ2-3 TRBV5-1 TGCGCCAGCATGGAACTAGGTCGCGGAGCAGATACGCAGTATTTT CASMELGRGADTQYF
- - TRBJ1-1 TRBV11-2 TGTGCCAGCAGCGTAGTAGGGTTGTCCACTGAAGCTTTCTTT CASSVVGLSTEAFF
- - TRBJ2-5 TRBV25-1 TGTGCCAGCAGTGAACTCGTAGGTGGGAGACCCCAAGGCCAAGAGACCCAGTACTTC CASSELVGGRPQGQETQYF
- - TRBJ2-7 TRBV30 TGTGCCTGGAGTGCGGCAGGGGCTTACGAGCAGTACTTC CAWSAAGAYEQYF
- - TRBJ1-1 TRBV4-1 TGCGCCAGCAGCCACGTGGGGAACACTGAAGCTTTCTTT CASSHVGNTEAFF
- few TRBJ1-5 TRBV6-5 TGTGCCAGCAGTTACTCGGGGACGGAACGTCAGCCCCAGCATTTT CASSYSGTERQPQHF
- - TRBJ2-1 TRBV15 TGTGCCACCAGCGCGGGGACAGATCCCTACAATGAGCAGTTCTTC CATSAGTDPYNEQFF
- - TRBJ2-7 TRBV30 TGTGCCTGGAGTCCGACCTTTTACGAGCAGTACTTC CAWSPTFYEQYF
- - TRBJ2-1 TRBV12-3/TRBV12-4 TGTGCCAGCAGTTTTGGAAGTGGTGAGCAGTTCTTC CASSFGSGEQFF
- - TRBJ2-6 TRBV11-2 TGTGCCAGCAGTGACAGTGGAGGGGCCAACGTCCTGACTTTC CASSDSGGANVLTF
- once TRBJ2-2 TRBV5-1 TGCGCCAGCACTCAGGGGAGGGTCACCGGGGAGCTGTTTTTT CASTQGRVTGELFF
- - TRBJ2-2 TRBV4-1 TGCGCCAGCAAGGGGGGGAGCACCGGGGAGCTGTTTTTT CASKGGSTGELFF
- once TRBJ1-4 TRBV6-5 - CASSTSDRATNEKLFF
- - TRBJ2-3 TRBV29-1 TGCAGCGCCGTAACCGGGACCACAGATACGCAGTATTTT CSAVTGTTDTQYF
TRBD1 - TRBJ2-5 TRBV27 TGTGCCAGCAGTGGAGTGGACAGGTACCAAGAGACCCAGTACTTC CASSGVDRYQETQYF
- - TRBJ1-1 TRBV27 TGTGCCAGCAGTCTGGCCCTCGGTAACACTGAAGCTTTCTTT CASSLALGNTEAFF
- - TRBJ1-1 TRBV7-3 TGTGCCAGCAGCCCCGGGGGGGGTAGGACTGAAGCTTTCTTT CASSPGGGRTEAFF
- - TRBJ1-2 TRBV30 TGTGCCTGGAGCGTGGACCCTCTTAACTATGGCTACACCTTC CAWSVDPLNYGYTF
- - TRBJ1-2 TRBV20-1 TGCAGTGCTAGATTTATGGCAGGCGCCAACTATGGCTACACCTTC CSARFMAGANYGYTF
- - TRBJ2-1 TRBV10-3 TGTGCCATCAGTGAGTCGAGGACAACCTACAATGAGCAGTTCTTC CAISESRTTYNEQFF
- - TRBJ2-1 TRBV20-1 TGCAGTGCTAGCGGGACACTTGGTCATGAGCAGTTCTTC CSASGTLGHEQFF
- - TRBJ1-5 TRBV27 TGTGCCAGCAGTTCCCATTCGTTTCAGCCCCAGCATTTT CASSSHSFQPQHF
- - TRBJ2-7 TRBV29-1 TGCAGCGTTGGGGCAGCCTCCTACGAGCAGTACTTC CSVGAASYEQYF
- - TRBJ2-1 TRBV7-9 TGTGCCAGCAGCCCCCCCCGGGGGAATGAGCAGTTCTTC CASSPPRGNEQFF
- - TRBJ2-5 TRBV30 TGTGCCTGGAGTGTCCCCCAGGGGCGCGTCGAGACCCAGTACTTC CAWSVPQGRVETQYF
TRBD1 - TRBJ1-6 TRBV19 TGTGCCAGTAGTGCGACAGGGGCGACTAATTCACCCCTCCACTTT CASSATGATNSPLHF
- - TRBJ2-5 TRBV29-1 TGCAGCGTTGGCCCCAGGGAGACCCAGTACTTC CSVGPRETQYF
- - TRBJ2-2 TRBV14 TGTGCCAGCAGCCAAGGGCAGAACACCGGGGAGCTGTTTTTT CASSQGQNTGELFF
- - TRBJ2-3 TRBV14 TGTGCCAGCAGCCAAGATGGGGAACCCACAGATACGCAGTATTTT CASSQDGEPTDTQYF
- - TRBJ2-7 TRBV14 TGTGCCAGCAGCCAAGTTTGGGCGTGGGGAGGCGTCGGGGAGCAGTACTTC CASSQVWAWGGVGEQYF
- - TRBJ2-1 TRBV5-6 TGTGCCAGCAGCTTGGCCGCGGGGACAGAAAATGAGCAGTTCTTC CASSLAAGTENEQFF
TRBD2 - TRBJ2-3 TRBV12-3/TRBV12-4 TGTGCCAGCAGTTTTAGCGGGCCAGATACGCAGTATTTT CASSFSGPDTQYF
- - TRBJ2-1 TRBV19 TGTGCCAGTAGTATAGATTGGACGGAGCAGTTCTTC CASSIDWTEQFF
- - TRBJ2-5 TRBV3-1 TGTGCCAGCAGCCAAGATCTCCCGTCGCCCCAAGAGACCCAGTACTTC CASSQDLPSPQETQYF
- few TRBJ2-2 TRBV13 TGTGCCAGCAGCTTGTCGGACACCGGGGAGCTGTTTTTT CASSLSDTGELFF
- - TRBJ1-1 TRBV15 TGTGCCACCAGCAGGGAAAAGGGATTGAACACTGAAGCTTTCTTT CATSREKGLNTEAFF
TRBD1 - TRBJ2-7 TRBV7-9 TGTGCCAGCAGCTTAGGGGGCAGGGGGCAGGGCGAGCAGTACTTC CASSLGGRGQGEQYF
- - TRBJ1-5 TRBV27 TGTGCCAGCAGCGAACGCGGGGGGCTTTATAGCAATCAGCCCCAGCATTTT CASSERGGLYSNQPQHF
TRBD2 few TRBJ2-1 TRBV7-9 TGTGCCAGCAGCTCCATAGCGGGGGGGAGCTCCTACAATGAGCAGTTCTTC CASSSIAGGSSYNEQFF
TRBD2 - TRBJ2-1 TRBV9 TGTGCCAGCAGCTTCCATAGCGGGGGGCCCACCTACAATGAGCAGTTCTTC CASSFHSGGPTYNEQFF
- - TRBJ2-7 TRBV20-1 TGCAGTGCTAGACCGAGAGGCGAGTGGGGGGAGCAGTACTTC CSARPRGEWGEQYF
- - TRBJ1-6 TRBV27 TGTGCCAGCACCGCCGGCTCCTATAATTCACCCCTCCACTTT CASTAGSYNSPLHF
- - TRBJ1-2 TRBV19 TGTGCCAGTAGTATAGAGGGAGCGTACTATGGCTACACCTTC CASSIEGAYYGYTF
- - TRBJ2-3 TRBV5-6 TGTGCCAGCAGCTTGTATCGCGGAGCAGACACAGATACGCAGTATTTT CASSLYRGADTDTQYF